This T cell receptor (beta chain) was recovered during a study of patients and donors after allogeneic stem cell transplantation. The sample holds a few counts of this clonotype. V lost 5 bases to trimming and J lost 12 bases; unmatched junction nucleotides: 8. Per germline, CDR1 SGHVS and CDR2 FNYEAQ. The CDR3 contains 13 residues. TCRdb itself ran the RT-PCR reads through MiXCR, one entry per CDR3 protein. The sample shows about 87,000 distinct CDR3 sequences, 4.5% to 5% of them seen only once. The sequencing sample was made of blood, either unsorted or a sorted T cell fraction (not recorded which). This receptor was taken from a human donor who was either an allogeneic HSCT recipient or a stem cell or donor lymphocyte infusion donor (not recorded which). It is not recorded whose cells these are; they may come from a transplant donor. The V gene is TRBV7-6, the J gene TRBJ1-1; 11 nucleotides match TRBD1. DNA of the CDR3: TGTGCCAGCAGCCACGGACAGGGGGCGGCGTCTTTCTTT. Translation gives CASSHGQGAASFF.